Listed here are 10 T cell receptor beta chains from one sample, sequenced in a study of blood T cell repertoires in COVID-19. Profiling relied on immunoSEQ multiplex PCR, and the TCRdb table lists in-frame clones only, not all of them. The sample has some 350,000 clones, roughly 89% seen once. The specimen was peripheral blood. These receptors were taken from a woman aged 18-35 years who had recovered from COVID-19.

The CDR3 loop reads CASSYSPTLGEQYV. DNA for the CDR3: TGTGCCAGCAGTTACTCGCCAACCCTAGGAGAGCAGTACGTC. This chain joins TRBV6-6 and TRBJ2-7; unclear D gene. The germline gives CDR1 MNHNY, CDR2 SVGAGI (reference sequence). V dropped 0 bases and J dropped 7 bases, with 13 bases sitting between them. This CDR3 is built from 14 residues.

This sequence joins TRBV18 and TRBJ2-1, with TRBD1 as a possible D gene (6 bases). The V end was cut by 0 bases, the J end by 3 bases, with 12 bases between. CDR3 size: 16 residues. Germline V gene lookup returns CDR1 KGHSH and CDR2 LQKENI. CDR3: CASSPPIGGNYNEQFF. CDR3 nucleotide sequence: TGTGCCAGCTCACCACCGATAGGGGGAAACTACAATGAGCAGTTCTTC.

The chain couples TRBV27 to TRBJ1-4; unclear D gene. This CDR3 is built from 17 residues. V shed 2 bases and J shed 2 bases, with 15 bases lying between them. From germline, CDR1 is MNHEY and CDR2 SMNVEV (reference sequence). The CDR3 nucleotides are TGTGCCAGCAGTTTAACTTTTTGGGGAGCTACTAATGAAAAACTGTTTTTT. This sequence encodes CASSLTFWGATNEKLFF. Full variable domain (outside the CDR3, taken from reference TRBV27 and TRBJ1-4): EAQVTQNPRYLITVTGKKLTVTCSQNMNHEYMSWYRQDPGLGLRQIYYSMNVEVTDKGDVPEGYKVSRKEKRNFPLILESPSPNQTSLYFCASSLTFWGATNEKLFFGSGTQLSVL.

V gene TRBV7-8 combines with J gene TRBJ2-5, with D uncertain. Germline V gene lookup returns CDR1 SGHVS and CDR2 FQNEAQ. The CDR3 runs 13 residues. V shed 5 bases and J shed 4 bases, with 11 bases lying between them. In nucleotides, the CDR3 is TGTGCCAGCAGCCCTACTTATACAGAGACCCAGTACTTC. This translates into CASSPTYTETQYF.

This clone showed up just a few times. The chain couples TRBV19 to TRBJ1-5; TRBD1 matches at 7 bases. V lost 3 bases, J lost 6 bases, and 5 bases stayed unmatched. Germline CDR1 LNHDA, CDR2 SQIVND (reference sequence). This CDR3 is built from 14 residues. The CDR3 spells CASSIGQARQPQHF. As DNA, the CDR3 is TGTGCCAGTAGTATTGGACAGGCCCGTCAGCCCCAGCATTTT.

This clone was seen a single time. The chain joins TRBV11-2 to TRBJ2-7; 7 bases fit TRBD1. V lost 3 bases to trimming and J lost 2 bases; unmatched junction nucleotides: 4. CDR1 is SGHAT, CDR2 FQNNGV, per germline. The CDR3 consists of 14 residues. The CDR3 DNA follows: TGTGCCAGCAGCTTCGGGACAGTAACCTACGAGCAGTACGTC. This gives the protein CASSFGTVTYEQYV.

The chain joins TRBV9 to TRBJ2-3; a weak D match, TRBD2 (7 bases). In germline, CDR1 is SGDLS, CDR2 YYNGEE. V gave up 5 bases and J gave up 4 bases, with 17 bases separating them. The CDR3 extends over 15 amino acids. For the CDR3, the DNA is TGTGCCAGCAGTAGGGGGGGGGTCCCTCCAGATACGCAGTATTTT. Residues: CASSRGGVPPDTQYF.

V gene TRBV18 combines with J gene TRBJ1-1; 8 positions agree with TRBD1. This CDR3 is 16 amino acids long. V was clipped by 2 bases and J by 1 base; unmatched bases: 6. From germline, CDR1 is KGHSH and CDR2 LQKENI. CDR3 protein: CASSPSAGTGNTEAFF. CDR3 bases: TGTGCCAGCTCACCATCGGCCGGGACAGGGAACACTGAAGCTTTCTTT.

The gene calls are TRBV6-1 and TRBJ2-7; 7 nucleotides match TRBD1. Germline V CDR1 and CDR2: MNHNS, SASEGT. J lost 7 bases, V lost 2 bases, and 8 bases had no gene match. The CDR3 has 14 residues. In DNA form, the CDR3 reads TGTGCCAGCAGTGAAATTTCGACAGGGCGGGAGCAGTACGTC. As protein: CASSEISTGREQYV.

V gene TRBV4-1 combines with J gene TRBJ2-1, with TRBD2 identical over 12 bases. V shed 4 bases and J 10 bases; nucleotides not matched to a gene: 5. The CDR3 contains 14 residues. CDR1 and CDR2 from the germline V gene are MGHRA and YSYEKL. This chain's CDR3 is CASSPRLAGVEQFF. CDR3 DNA: TGCGCCAGCAGCCCAAGACTAGCGGGAGTGGAGCAGTTCTTC.